Shown below are 29 T cell receptor beta chains from a single sample sequenced in a study of blood T cell repertoires in COVID-19. Sequencing was performed with immunoSEQ multiplex PCR; in TCRdb, only in-frame clones are kept and a portion is missing. The sample lists approximately 230,000 clones, about 85% seen once, with 15% to 20% in the top ten. Sequencing used peripheral blood. The receptors originated from a man under 40 with active or convalescent COVID-19.

This chain uses TRBV24-1 with TRBJ1-5; the D gene is possibly TRBD1 (6 bases). Germline loops: CDR1 KGHDR, CDR2 SFDVKD. The CDR3 length is 12 residues. Trimming removed 7 bases at V and 5 bases at J, with 8 bases between. The CDR3 is CATSRGHQPQHF. CDR3 nucleotide sequence: TGTGCCACCAGCAGGGGACATCAGCCCCAGCATTTT.

The chain carries TRBV9 and TRBJ2-7, with D tentatively TRBD1 (5 bases). The CDR3 consists of 14 residues. CDR1 SGDLS and CDR2 YYNGEE come from the germline V gene. Trimming removed 3 bases from V and 3 bases from J, with 13 bases in between. CDR3 sequence: CASSAQWQGYEQYF. CDR3 in DNA: TGTGCCAGCAGCGCCCAGTGGCAGGGCTACGAGCAGTACTTC.

V and J are TRBV7-3 and TRBJ1-1, with D possibly matching TRBD1 (5 bases). CDR3 length: 13 amino acids. Trimming left V 3 bases short and J 2 bases short, with 7 bases between. In germline, CDR1 is SGHTA, CDR2 FQGTGA. In DNA form, the CDR3 reads TGTGCCAGCAGCTTTCAGGGAAACACTGAAGCTTTCTTT. Translated, it gives CASSFQGNTEAFF.

CDR3 sequence: CASSERVGTSENNEQFF. CDR3 nucleotide sequence: TGCGCCAGCAGTGAGAGGGTGGGGACTAGCGAGAACAATGAGCAGTTCTTC. The rearrangement links TRBV10-1 to TRBJ2-1, with 10 bases aligning to TRBD2. The CDR3 runs 17 residues. V dropped 2 bases and J dropped 5; count of bases not matched to a gene: 9. The germline gives CDR1 WNHNN, CDR2 SYGVQD (reference sequence).

This chain connects TRBV4-2 to TRBJ1-6, with no clear D. V lost 4 bases to trimming and J lost 3 bases, with 10 bases between them. The CDR3 is made up of 15 amino acids. Germline loops: CDR1 LGHNA, CDR2 YNFKEQ. CDR3 residues: CASSLRSGYNSPLHF. CDR3 DNA: TGTGCCAGCAGCCTGAGGTCCGGCTATAATTCACCCCTCCACTTT.

This sequence joins TRBV5-1 and TRBJ1-1; 7 nucleotides agree with TRBD1. J was trimmed by 11 bases and V by 1 base; bases with no gene match: 5. Germline lookup yields CDR1 SGHRS and CDR2 YFSETQ. The CDR3 totals 12 residues. The CDR3 region is CASSLFTGDAFF. CDR3 coding DNA: TGCGCCAGCAGCTTGTTTACAGGGGACGCTTTCTTT.

V usage is TRBV29-1 and J usage is TRBJ2-2; D is possibly TRBD2 (5 bases). This CDR3 has 15 residues. Germline values: CDR1 SQVTM, CDR2 ANQGSEA. Trimming left V 6 bases short and J 4 bases short, with 18 bases between. For the CDR3, the DNA is TGCAGCGTCCGGACTCGGAGTGGTGGCACCGGGGAGCTGTTTTTT. This gives the protein CSVRTRSGGTGELFF.

This chain uses TRBV7-6 with TRBJ2-1, with TRBD2 matching over 11 bases. Trimming removed 4 bases from V and 5 bases from J; junction bases left unmatched: 19. The V gene's germline CDR1 is SGHVS and CDR2 FNYEAQ. This CDR3 has 20 amino acids. The CDR3, as DNA: TGTGCCAGCAGCTACCGAATGGGACTAGCGGTATTAGGGGGGGACAATGAGCAGTTCTTC. Translation gives CASSYRMGLAVLGGDNEQFF.

This clone showed up just once. The genes are TRBV5-4 and TRBJ1-6; D may be TRBD1 (5 bases). Per germline, CDR1 SGHNT and CDR2 YYREEE (reference sequence). Trimming removed 2 bases from V and 9 bases from J, with 15 bases in between. This CDR3 has 15 amino acids. For the CDR3, the DNA is TGTGCCAGCAGCTTACAGGCGGCCGGGGGTTCACCCCTCCACTTT. Its protein is CASSLQAAGGSPLHF.

This chain connects TRBV28 to TRBJ2-1; 7 bases fit TRBD2. The trim removed 2 bases at V and 0 bases at J, leaving 10 bases unmatched. The CDR3 runs 18 residues. Germline V lookup: CDR1 MDHEN, CDR2 SYDVKM. CDR3 nucleotide sequence: TGTGCCAGCAGTTTACGTAACCGTTGGGGGGGCTCCTACAATGAGCAGTTCTTC. Translating gives CASSLRNRWGGSYNEQFF.

To note about this clone: Other DNA sequences in the sample encode the same CDR3. The chain joins TRBV2 to TRBJ1-1; TRBD1 matches 10 bases. This CDR3 spans 14 amino acids. Germline assignment: CDR1 SNHLY and CDR2 FYNNEI. The ends lost 4 bases at V and 1 base at J; junction bases unmatched: 0. The CDR3 loop reads CASSGTGGNTEAFF. CDR3 DNA sequence: TGTGCCAGCAGTGGGACAGGGGGGAACACTGAAGCTTTCTTT.

The chain joins TRBV2 to TRBJ1-2; D remains unclear. From germline, CDR1 is SNHLY and CDR2 FYNNEI. V lost 4 bases and J 4 bases, leaving 10 bases between the germline ends. CDR3 length equals 13 residues. DNA for the CDR3: TGTGCCAGCAGTGCCGCAGGTTCCTATGGCTACACCTTC. This sequence encodes CASSAAGSYGYTF.

This chain uses TRBV5-6 with TRBJ1-2; TRBD1 agrees at 8 bases. V was pared by 0 bases and J by 6 bases, with 7 bases of the junction left unmatched. From germline, CDR1 is SGHDT and CDR2 YYEEEE. The CDR3 spans 15 residues. The CDR3 nucleotides read TGTGCCAGCAGCTTGGTAGAGGGACAGGCCCATGGCTACACCTTC. This encodes CASSLVEGQAHGYTF. Variable domain in full (rest from reference TRBV5-6 and TRBJ1-2): DAGVTQSPTHLIKTRGQQVTLRCSPKSGHDTVSWYQQALGQGPQFIFQYYEEEERQRGNFPDRFSGHQFPNYSSELNVNALLLGDSALYLCASSLVEGQAHGYTFGSGTRLTVV.

In its sample, this clone was seen once. This chain joins TRBV28 and TRBJ1-3, with 7 positions matching TRBD1. In germline, CDR1 is MDHEN, CDR2 SYDVKM. This CDR3 is built from 19 residues. Trimming removed 3 bases from V and 0 bases from J; junction bases left unmatched: 14. The CDR3 sequence is CASSLVAGGSLGSGNTIYF. The CDR3 nucleotides are TGTGCCAGCAGTTTGGTGGCAGGGGGATCCCTAGGCTCTGGAAACACCATATATTTT.

This clone has only a few counts. The V call is TRBV6-5, the J call TRBJ2-7, with 7 nucleotides matching TRBD2. The CDR3 has 14 residues. CDR1 and CDR2 (germline): MNHEY, SVGAGI. V lost 9 bases to trimming and J lost 3 bases; unmatched junction nucleotides: 11. DNA of the CDR3: TGTGCCAGTAACCCGGGGGGAACGAACTACGAGCAGTACTTC. It specifies CASNPGGTNYEQYF.

V gene TRBV7-3 combines with J gene TRBJ2-3; TRBD2 matches at 7 bases. The J segment lost 5 bases and the V segment lost 1 base, leaving 3 bases of the junction unmatched. Germline values: CDR1 SGHTA, CDR2 FQGTGA. The length of the CDR3 is 14 residues. The CDR3 reads CASSLRVAGDTQYF. The CDR3 nucleotides are TGTGCCAGCAGCTTAAGGGTAGCGGGAGATACGCAGTATTTT.

CDR3: CASSPQAGGDNEQFF. The CDR3 DNA is TGTGCCAGCTCACCACAAGCGGGAGGCGACAATGAGCAGTTCTTC. The gene calls are TRBV18 and TRBJ2-1; TRBD2 aligns across 9 bases. The V and J ends lost 1 base and 5 bases, in that order; junction bases with no gene match: 3. The germline gives CDR1 KGHSH, CDR2 LQKENI. The CDR3 runs to 15 residues.

The chain uses TRBV19 and TRBJ1-1; no definite D call. Looked up from germline, CDR1 is LNHDA and CDR2 is SQIVND (reference sequence). CDR3 length: 12 amino acids. V lost 3 bases and J 1 base, leaving 3 bases between the germline ends. CDR3 coding DNA: TGTGCCAGTAGTATCTGGAACACTGAAGCTTTCTTT. It codes for CASSIWNTEAFF. Complete variable domain (other parts from reference TRBV19 and TRBJ1-1): DGGITQSPKYLFRKEGQNVTLSCEQNLNHDAMYWYRQDPGQGLRLIYYSQIVNDFQKGDIAEGYSVSREKKESFPLTVTSAQKNPTAFYLCASSIWNTEAFFGQGTRLTVV.

V and J are TRBV9 and TRBJ1-6; no reliable D call. The V gene lost 0 bases and the J gene lost 6 bases, with 10 bases spanning the gap. CDR1 and CDR2 (germline): SGDLS, YYNGEE. This CDR3 region has 15 residues. The DNA of the CDR3 is TGTGCCAGCAGCGTAGAAGGACTTATTAATTCACCCCTCCACTTT. Protein: CASSVEGLINSPLHF.

This chain joins TRBV30 and TRBJ1-2; 8 positions agree with TRBD1. Germline-derived CDR1 and CDR2 are GTSNPN and SVGIG (reference sequence). This CDR3 comprises 13 residues. V was clipped by 5 bases and J by 5 bases; unmatched bases: 7. The CDR3 DNA is TGTGCCTGGGACCCCGGGACAGGTTATGGCTACACCTTC. It encodes CAWDPGTGYGYTF. Combining the CDR3 with reference TRBV30 and TRBJ1-2 gives the whole variable domain SQTIHQWPATLVQPVGSPLSLECTVEGTSNPNLYWYRQAAGRGLQLLFYSVGIGQISSEVPQNLSASRPQDRQFILSSKKLLLSDSGFYLCAWDPGTGYGYTFGSGTRLTVV.

V usage is TRBV28 and J usage is TRBJ2-7; 10 nucleotides line up with TRBD2. V was pared by 5 bases and J by 6 bases, with 4 bases of the junction left unmatched. The CDR3 spans 13 residues. Per the germline V gene, CDR1 is MDHEN and CDR2 is SYDVKM. CDR3 residues: CASSLPSGSEQYF. For the CDR3, the DNA is TGTGCCAGCAGTCTCCCTAGCGGGAGCGAGCAGTACTTC.

This chain connects TRBV3-1 (or the pseudogene TRBV3-2) to TRBJ2-1; D perhaps matches TRBD2 (5 bases). Germline loops: CDR1 LGHDT, CDR2 YNNKEL (reference sequence). Trimming shortened V by 4 bases and J by 9 bases, and 19 bases separated the two germline ends. The CDR3 length is 15 residues. CDR3 region: CASSRSHSSGSEQFF. The CDR3 nucleotides are TGTGCCAGCAGCCGTTCTCACTCCTCGGGAAGTGAGCAGTTCTTC.

The chain employs TRBV7-9 and TRBJ2-1; 9 nucleotides match TRBD2. There are 17 residues in the CDR3. The V segment lost 1 base and the J segment 2 bases; nucleotides outside the gene matches: 6. Germline values: CDR1 SEHNR, CDR2 FQNEAQ (reference sequence). The DNA of the CDR3 is TGTGCCAGCAGCTTAGAAGCGCGCGGGGGGGCCTACAATGAGCAGTTCTTC. This encodes CASSLEARGGAYNEQFF.

V is TRBV29-1 and J is TRBJ1-6, with 10 nucleotides matching TRBD1. CDR3 length: 13 amino acids. V trimming: 6 bases; J trimming: 9 bases; junction bases outside the gene matches: 5. Germline loops: CDR1 SQVTM, CDR2 ANQGSEA. This chain's CDR3 is CSVRDRGGSPLHF. The DNA of the CDR3 is TGCAGCGTAAGGGACAGGGGTGGTTCACCCCTCCACTTT.

V gene TRBV2 combines with J gene TRBJ2-1, with D tentatively TRBD2 (5 bases). This CDR3 has 13 amino acids. In germline, CDR1 is SNHLY, CDR2 FYNNEI. Trimming removed 7 bases at V and 6 bases at J, with 13 bases between. CDR3 bases: TGTGCCAGCACCCGAGGGCTCCTCAATGAGCAGTTCTTC. Encoded protein: CASTRGLLNEQFF.

The V and J genes are TRBV28 and TRBJ1-4; D is undetermined. Trimming stripped 6 bases from V and 3 bases from J, with 11 bases between. CDR3 length equals 14 residues. Germline V gene lookup returns CDR1 MDHEN and CDR2 SYDVKM. For the CDR3, the DNA is TGTGCCAGCAGATACCGCAGTTCTAATGAAAAACTGTTTTTT. Translated: CASRYRSSNEKLFF.

V gene TRBV3-1 (or the pseudogene TRBV3-2) combines with J gene TRBJ2-2, with TRBD2 identical over 11 bases. The CDR3 covers 18 residues. Germline CDR1 and CDR2: LGHDT and YNNKEL (reference sequence). V dropped 2 bases and J dropped 3; count of bases not matched to a gene: 8. The CDR3 DNA sequence: TGTGCCAGCAGCCAACGTAGCGGGAGGGCCCGGGACACCGGGGAGCTGTTTTTT. Its protein product is CASSQRSGRARDTGELFF.

The gene calls are TRBV30 and TRBJ1-5; D is uncertain. Per the germline V gene, CDR1 is GTSNPN and CDR2 is SVGIG (reference sequence). V was cut by 0 bases and J by 0 bases, with 12 bases left in between. The length of the CDR3 is 16 residues. CDR3 residues: CAWSVGEGYSNQPQHF. In DNA, the CDR3 is TGTGCCTGGAGTGTCGGGGAGGGTTATAGCAATCAGCCCCAGCATTTT.

J is TRBJ2-1 and V is TRBV9; 9 positions match TRBD1. The CDR3 covers 17 residues. Germline V gene sequence: CDR1 SGDLS, CDR2 YYNGEE. Unmatched junction bases numbered 10, after V lost 0 bases and J lost 6 bases. CDR3 bases: TGTGCCAGCAGCGTAGAGGACAGGGGTTCCCCCGGCAATGAGCAGTTCTTC. The encoded protein is CASSVEDRGSPGNEQFF.